This T cell receptor (beta chain) was recovered during a study of blood T cell repertoires in COVID-19. Across the study: In each case, the material was cDNA or gDNA derived from T cells, B-cell-depleted T cells, or PBMCs.

As processed by the authors: Amplification from reference gene primers served as the basis for estimated nucleated cell counts. TCRdb keeps only in-frame clones here, not all; method: immunoSEQ multiplex PCR. V, J and clone size derive from that table, while D and trimming were established from the DNA sequence. The data contain about 74,000 clones, 90% of them seen just once; the ten biggest clones take up 1.4% to 1.5%. V shed 0 bases, J shed 1 base, and the junction held 1 base outside the gene matches. Germline V gene lookup returns CDR1 ENHRY and CDR2 SYGVKD. This CDR3 has 15 amino acids. The TCR originated in a man aged 50-60 years with acute or convalescent COVID-19. The rearrangement joins TRBV10-3 to TRBJ2-7; 9 bases map to TRBD2. The sample consisted of peripheral blood. This CDR3 is CAISESSGGSYEQYF. The CDR3, as DNA: TGTGCCATCAGTGAGTCTAGCGGGGGATCCTACGAGCAGTACTTC.